A single sample is the source of the 29 T cell receptor beta chains below, sequenced in a study of molecular identifiers for immune sequencing clone quantification. TCRdb re-derived calls from the PCR reads in MiXCR, one entry per CDR3 protein. The table records tens of thousands of distinct CDR3 sequences, roughly 19% of them present only once. Sequences were obtained from naive CD8+ T cells from blood, with Jurkat cell RNA spiked in. Subset here: FACS-sorted CD8+CD4-CCR7+CD45RA+ naive T cells. The receptor set was obtained from a human donor in good health. Some libraries in this study had Jurkat cell RNA spiked in.

This clonotype was detected many times. The rearrangement uses TRBV14 and TRBJ2-7, with TRBD2 as a possible D gene (5 bases). Germline CDR1 reads SGHDN; CDR2 reads FVKESK. This CDR3 spans 15 amino acids. V was cut by 1 base and J by 1 base, with 11 bases left in between. The CDR3 sequence: CASSQGASSSYEQYF. For the CDR3, the DNA is TGTGCCAGCAGCCAAGGTGCTAGCTCTTCCTACGAGCAGTACTTC.

Ten or more counts support this clonotype. The genes are TRBV5-1 and TRBJ2-3, with 13 nucleotides matching TRBD2. Trimming removed 2 bases from V and 4 bases from J; junction bases left unmatched: 4. The CDR3 length is 16 residues. Germline values: CDR1 SGHRS, CDR2 YFSETQ. The CDR3 here is CASSLLAGGPSDTQYF. DNA of the CDR3: TGCGCCAGCAGCTTACTAGCGGGAGGGCCTTCAGATACGCAGTATTTT.

CDR3 sequence: CASSLNLQGYEQYF. The CDR3 nucleotides read TGTGCCAGTAGTCTCAACCTACAAGGCTACGAGCAGTACTTC. The chain joins TRBV19 to TRBJ2-7; D is undetermined. The CDR3 has 14 residues. Germline V gene sequence: CDR1 LNHDA, CDR2 SQIVND (reference sequence). Trimming cost V 5 bases and J 3 bases, with 14 bases left between them.

Remarks on this clonotype: A much larger clone differs from this one at a single base, so this may be a read error. The CDR3 here is CSARYYRGYEQHF. The CDR3 DNA reads TGCAGTGCTAGATACTACAGGGGGTACGAGCAGCACTTC. This chain connects TRBV20-1 to TRBJ2-7, with 8 bases that match TRBD1. Germline-derived CDR1 and CDR2 are DFQATT and SNEGSKA (reference sequence). The CDR3 loop spans 13 amino acids.

This clonotype was counted many times. This chain's CDR3 is CASSLYGGELFF. The CDR3 DNA reads TGTGCCAGCAGTTTATATGGCGGGGAGCTGTTTTTT. The rearrangement links TRBV28 to TRBJ2-2; D call uncertain. Germline CDR1 MDHEN, CDR2 SYDVKM. The V end was cut by 1 base, the J end by 7 bases, with 4 bases between. The CDR3 is 12 residues long.

As to this clonotype: Possible read error: a much larger clone is one base away. The J gene is TRBJ2-1, the V gene TRBV28, with a weak D call TRBD2 (6 bases). CDR1 MDHEN and CDR2 SYDVKM come from the germline V gene. With 8 bases removed from V and 8 bases from J, the gap between germline ends came to 13 bases. This CDR3 is built from 12 residues. The CDR3 sequence is CASAPAGHEQFF. The CDR3 nucleotides read TGTGCCAGCGCCCCAGCGGGCCATGAGCAGTTCTTC.

This clonotype was seen at least ten times. The chain couples TRBV12-3 or TRBV12-4 to TRBJ2-3; D possibly corresponds to TRBD2 (6 bases). Trimming took 3 bases from V and 2 from J, leaving 15 bases between them. The CDR3 runs 16 residues. In nucleotides, the CDR3 is TGTGCCAGCAGTTTTGTTCCTAGCGCGAACACAGATACGCAGTATTTT. It translates to CASSFVPSANTDTQYF.

There are many counts of this clonotype. This chain uses TRBV5-6 with TRBJ2-3; a possible D gene is TRBD2 (7 bases). V lost 0 bases and J lost 4, with 15 bases in between. Germline loops: CDR1 SGHDT, CDR2 YYEEEE. This CDR3 region has 16 residues. CDR3 region: CASSLGPGGMADTQYF. DNA for the CDR3: TGTGCCAGCAGCTTGGGGCCGGGGGGCATGGCAGATACGCAGTATTTT.

The chain carries TRBV5-3 and TRBJ2-5; D not certain. TRBV5-3 carries the ORF label, with uncertain function. CDR3 size: 14 residues. V was shortened by 8 bases and J by 5 bases, with 19 bases between the two germline ends. The CDR3 coding sequence is TGTGCCAGCACCTTGGAACCTACTCCCGAGACCCAGTACTTC. It yields the protein CASTLEPTPETQYF.

Many counts were recorded for this clonotype. CDR3 sequence: CASSDGAGELFF. The CDR3 region has the DNA TGTGCCAGCAGTGACGGCGCCGGGGAGCTGTTTTTT. The chain couples TRBV6-4 to TRBJ2-2; D not resolved. The CDR3 loop spans 12 amino acids. The V end lost 2 bases, the J end lost 6 bases, and 4 bases lay between the germline ends. Germline values: CDR1 MRHNA, CDR2 SNTAGT.

In the case of this clonotype: Being one base from a much bigger clone, this may be a read error. Since no conserved phenylalanine or tryptophan closes the CDR3, a read error is the likely cause. V is TRBV7-7 and J is TRBJ2-7, with a weak D call TRBD1 (6 bases). Germline CDR1 SSHAT, CDR2 FNYEAQ (reference sequence). This CDR3 spans 13 amino acids. The germline V and J ends were trimmed by 3 bases and 5 bases, with 11 bases remaining between them. The CDR3 reads CASSFLGADEQYL. The CDR3, as DNA: TGTGCCAGCAGCTTTCTGGGGGCGGACGAGCAGTACCTC.

The V and J genes are TRBV7-9 and TRBJ1-1, with unresolved D. V was trimmed by 1 base and J by 8 bases, leaving 8 bases between them. Germline CDR1 and CDR2: SEHNR and FQNEAQ (reference sequence). The CDR3 sequence is 12 residues long. The CDR3 reads CASSLEGREAFF. In DNA, the CDR3 is TGTGCCAGCAGCTTAGAGGGTCGAGAAGCTTTCTTT. The variable domain in full, with the rest retrieved from reference TRBV7-9 and TRBJ1-1, is DTGVSQNPRHKITKRGQNVTFRCDPISEHNRLYWYRQTLGQGPEFLTYFQNEAQLEKSRLLSDRFSAERPKGSFSTLEIQRTEQGDSAMYLCASSLEGREAFFGQGTRLTVV.

This clonotype showed up many times. V gene TRBV19 combines with J gene TRBJ2-3, with 12 bases lining up with TRBD1. V lost 4 bases and J lost 4; bases outside the gene matches: 3. Germline V gene data show CDR1 as LNHDA and CDR2 as SQIVND (reference sequence). The CDR3 loop spans 15 amino acids. The CDR3 sequence: CASSTRDRGPDTQYF. CDR3 DNA: TGTGCCAGTAGTACCCGGGACAGGGGGCCAGATACGCAGTATTTT.

In this sample, this clonotype turned up many times. The rearrangement uses TRBV30 and TRBJ1-4; no clear D gene. From germline, CDR1 is GTSNPN and CDR2 SVGIG (reference sequence). Trimming removed 1 base from V and 7 bases from J, with 7 bases in between. CDR3 length equals 12 residues. CDR3 residues: CAWSGGPEKLFF. In nucleotides, the CDR3 is TGTGCCTGGAGTGGAGGGCCTGAAAAACTGTTTTTT.

This clonotype was counted at least ten times. This chain joins TRBV27 and TRBJ1-5; possible D gene TRBD1, 5 bases. Trimming stripped 0 bases from V and 3 bases from J, with 6 bases between. From germline, CDR1 is MNHEY and CDR2 SMNVEV (reference sequence). The CDR3 loop spans 14 amino acids. CDR3 sequence reads: CASSLSGDNQPQHF. In nucleotides, the CDR3 is TGTGCCAGCAGTTTATCAGGGGACAATCAGCCCCAGCATTTT.

This clonotype came up many times. The chain links TRBV4-3 to TRBJ1-1; D is perhaps TRBD1 (5 bases). The CDR3 extends over 14 amino acids. V lost 5 bases to trimming and J lost 2 bases, with 12 bases between them. CDR1 is LGHNA and CDR2 is YSLEER in the germline V gene. The CDR3 bases are TGCGCCAGCAGCGACAGACCAGCAAACACTGAAGCTTTCTTT. Its protein is CASSDRPANTEAFF.

This clonotype was detected many times. V gene TRBV11-2 combines with J gene TRBJ1-1; D remains ambiguous. The length of the CDR3 is 13 residues. The ends were cut back, 5 bases at V and 5 bases at J, with 12 bases in the middle. Per germline, CDR1 SGHAT and CDR2 FQNNGV. CDR3 bases: TGTGCCAGCAGCCTAGGAGGACGGACTGAAGCTTTCTTT. This encodes CASSLGGRTEAFF.

A note on this clonotype: This may arise from a read error, as a much more abundant clone is one base away. The V gene is TRBV10-2, the J gene TRBJ2-1, with 7 bases identical to TRBD2. CDR3 length: 12 residues. V lost 8 bases and J lost 9; bases outside the gene matches: 7. Looked up from germline, CDR1 is WSHSY and CDR2 is SAAADI. CDR3 protein: CASGLGGGEQFF. The CDR3 DNA reads TGCGCCAGCGGACTTGGGGGGGGTGAGCAGTTCTTC.

This chain connects TRBV7-9 to TRBJ2-7; the D call may be TRBD1 or TRBD2 (5 bases each). Germline lookup yields CDR1 SEHNR and CDR2 FQNEAQ (reference sequence). The CDR3 has 15 amino acids. V shed 3 bases and J shed 2 bases, with 14 bases lying between them. CDR3 coding DNA: TGTGCCAGCAGCTTTGGCTCCGGGACGGCCTACGAGCAGTACTTC. Amino acid sequence: CASSFGSGTAYEQYF.

This clonotype was seen many times. The CDR3 sequence: CASSLTVASNQPQHF. CDR3 in DNA: TGTGCCAGCAGTTTGACGGTGGCTAGCAATCAGCCCCAGCATTTT. V and J are TRBV28 and TRBJ1-5; D not resolved. Germline CDR1 MDHEN, CDR2 SYDVKM. The V gene lost 3 bases and the J gene lost 0 bases, with 9 bases spanning the gap. This CDR3 contains 15 residues.

This clonotype has a handful of counts. This sequence may be a read error, since a much larger clone differs from it by one base. The chain uses TRBV12-3 or TRBV12-4 and TRBJ2-4; possible D gene TRBD1, 6 bases. This CDR3 has 12 residues. The chain's CDR3 is CASSSSTGVRNF. Written as DNA, the CDR3 is TGTGCCAGCAGTTCCTCGACAGGAGTGAGGAACTTC.

This clonotype occurred many times. V gene TRBV19 combines with J gene TRBJ1-1; no clear D. The V and J ends lost 3 bases and 0 bases respectively, with 11 bases between them. CDR3 size: 15 residues. From germline, CDR1 is LNHDA and CDR2 SQIVND (reference sequence). The CDR3 spells CASSIQTPVNTEAFF. The CDR3 region has the DNA TGTGCCAGTAGTATCCAGACACCGGTGAACACTGAAGCTTTCTTT.

This clonotype was seen at least ten times. This rearrangement joins TRBV9 to TRBJ1-1; no reliable D call. Germline assignment: CDR1 SGDLS and CDR2 YYNGEE. The CDR3 runs 14 residues. Trimming took 0 bases from V and 4 from J, leaving 10 bases between them. The CDR3: CASSVVLGSTEAFF. Written as DNA, the CDR3 is TGTGCCAGCAGCGTAGTGTTAGGGTCCACTGAAGCTTTCTTT.

There are many counts of this clonotype. This chain uses TRBV4-1 with TRBJ2-7; the D gene could be TRBD1 or TRBD2 (5 bases each). There are 15 residues in the CDR3. Trimming took 0 bases from V and 7 from J, leaving 16 bases between them. Germline V lookup: CDR1 MGHRA, CDR2 YSYEKL. The CDR3: CASSQDPGALLEQYF. As DNA, the CDR3 is TGCGCCAGCAGCCAAGATCCCGGGGCCCTCCTGGAGCAGTACTTC.

This clonotype was recorded many times. V and J are TRBV2 and TRBJ2-1; D uncertain. Germline lookup yields CDR1 SNHLY and CDR2 FYNNEI. V gave up 7 bases and J gave up 3 bases, with 10 bases separating them. The CDR3 extends over 13 amino acids. The CDR3 spells CASKGKVYNEQFF. CDR3 nucleotide sequence: TGTGCCAGCAAAGGCAAGGTCTACAATGAGCAGTTCTTC.

This clonotype occurred once. The CDR3 DNA follows: TGTGCCAGCAGCGCGGGACACCACTACGAGCAGTACTTC. It is translated as CASSAGHHYEQYF. The rearrangement uses TRBV7-7 and TRBJ2-7; D possibly matches TRBD1 or TRBD2 (6 bases each). Germline V gene lookup returns CDR1 SSHAT and CDR2 FNYEAQ (reference sequence). The CDR3 spans 13 residues. Trimming took off 5 bases at V and 3 bases at J, with 11 bases between the two ends.

As concerns this clonotype: A much larger clone differs by one base, so this may be a read error. The V and J genes are TRBV2 and TRBJ2-7, with TRBD2 as a possible D gene (5 bases). There are 16 residues in the CDR3. Germline V gene sequence: CDR1 SNHLY, CDR2 FYNNEI. CDR3 sequence: CASSDVVADSGYGQYF. CDR3 coding DNA: TGTGCCAGCAGTGACGTCGTGGCAGACTCGGGATACGGGCAGTACTTC.

In this sample, this clonotype turned up many times. V is TRBV20-1 and J is TRBJ1-1; 9 bases match TRBD1. J gave up 4 bases and V 1 base, and 10 bases lay outside the gene matches. The CDR3 runs 16 residues. CDR1 is DFQATT and CDR2 is SNEGSKA in the germline V gene (reference sequence). The CDR3 DNA reads TGCAGTGCTAGAGTAAGGGACAGGGATTTTGGCACTGAAGCTTTCTTT. This encodes CSARVRDRDFGTEAFF.

The chain uses TRBV7-2 and TRBJ2-7; 7 bases map to TRBD1. Unmatched junction bases numbered 13, after V lost 5 bases and J lost 3 bases. CDR3 length equals 16 residues. CDR1 is SGHTA and CDR2 is FQGNSA in the germline V gene. The CDR3 DNA reads TGTGCCAGCAGCCCACGACAGGGCTTGATTCTCTACGAGCAGTACTTC. Amino acid sequence: CASSPRQGLILYEQYF.